Presented here are 5 T cell receptor beta chains from one specimen sequenced in a study of cytomegalovirus exposure and HLA in healthy donors. Clones were read by immunoSEQ multiplex PCR, and TCRdb kept only the in-frame ones, dropping some. The sample contains about 150,000 clones, roughly 84% of which appear only once. Sequencing was carried out using PBMCs. Source of these receptors: a human donor in good health.

The chain combines TRBV2 with TRBJ2-1, with TRBD2 matching over 12 bases. CDR3 length: 15 amino acids. Germline V gene sequence: CDR1 SNHLY, CDR2 FYNNEI. J was trimmed by 5 bases and V by 10 bases; bases with no gene match: 9. DNA for the CDR3: TGTGCCACCCTGATAAGACTAGCGGGGGACAATGAGCAGTTCTTC. Translation: CATLIRLAGDNEQFF.

This clone was observed a handful of times. The chain combines TRBV6-1 with TRBJ2-2; D gene unclear. CDR3 length equals 13 residues. The germline gives CDR1 MNHNS, CDR2 SASEGT. V lost 3 bases and J 4 bases, leaving 6 bases between the germline ends. The CDR3 DNA follows: TGTGCCAGCAGTGACAGATCCACCGGGGAGCTGTTTTTT. It encodes CASSDRSTGELFF.

This sequence joins TRBV28 and TRBJ1-1, with TRBD1 matching over 8 bases. Germline CDR1 MDHEN, CDR2 SYDVKM. The V and J ends lost 2 bases and 4 bases, in that order; junction bases with no gene match: 3. This CDR3 spans 14 amino acids. The CDR3 DNA reads TGTGCCAGCAGTTTACAGGGGGCGAGCACTGAAGCTTTCTTT. It specifies CASSLQGASTEAFF. Looking up the rest from reference TRBV28 and TRBJ1-1 gives the full variable domain: DVKVTQSSRYLVKRTGEKVFLECVQDMDHENMFWYRQDPGLGLRLIYFSYDVKMKEKGDIPEGYSVSREKKERFSLILESASTNQTSMYLCASSLQGASTEAFFGQGTRLTVV.

The J gene is TRBJ1-2, the V gene TRBV28; no firm D call. The germline V gene encodes CDR1 MDHEN and CDR2 SYDVKM. The germline V and J ends were trimmed by 2 bases and 4 bases, with 14 bases remaining between them. This CDR3 has 15 residues. CDR3 amino acids: CASSLGPTGGYGYTF. CDR3 coding DNA: TGTGCCAGCAGTTTAGGGCCGACCGGTGGCTATGGCTACACCTTC.

The chain links TRBV11-2 to TRBJ1-6; D ambiguous. This CDR3 has 14 amino acids. CDR1 SGHAT and CDR2 FQNNGV come from the germline V gene. V lost 4 bases, J lost 9 bases, and 13 bases lay in between. The DNA for the CDR3 is TGTGCCAGCAGCTGGGTCTCCCGAGGTTCACCCCTCCACTTT. As protein: CASSWVSRGSPLHF.